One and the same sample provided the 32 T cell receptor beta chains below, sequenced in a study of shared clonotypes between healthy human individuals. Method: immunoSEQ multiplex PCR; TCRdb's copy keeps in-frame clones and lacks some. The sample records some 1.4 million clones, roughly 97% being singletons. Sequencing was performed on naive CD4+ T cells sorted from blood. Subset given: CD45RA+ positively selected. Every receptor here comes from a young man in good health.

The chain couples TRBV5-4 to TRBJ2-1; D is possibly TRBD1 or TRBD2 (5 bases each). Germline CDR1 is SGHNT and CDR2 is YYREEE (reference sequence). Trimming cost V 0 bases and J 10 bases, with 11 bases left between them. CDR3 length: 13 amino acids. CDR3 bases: TGTGCCAGCAGCTTGGGGGGGTCTGGGGAGCAGTTCTTC. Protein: CASSLGGSGEQFF.

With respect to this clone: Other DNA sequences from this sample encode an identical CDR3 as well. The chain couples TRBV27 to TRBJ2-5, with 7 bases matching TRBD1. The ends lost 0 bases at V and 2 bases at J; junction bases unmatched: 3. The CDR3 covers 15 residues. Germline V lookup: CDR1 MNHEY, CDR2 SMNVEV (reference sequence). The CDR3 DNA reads TGTGCCAGCAGTTTATCTGGCAGGGGGCAAGAGACCCAGTACTTC. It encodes CASSLSGRGQETQYF.

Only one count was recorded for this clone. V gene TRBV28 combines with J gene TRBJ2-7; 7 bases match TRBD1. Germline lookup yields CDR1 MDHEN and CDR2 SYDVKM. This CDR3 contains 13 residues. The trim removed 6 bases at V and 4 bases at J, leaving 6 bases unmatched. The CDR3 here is CASRSGQDYEQYF. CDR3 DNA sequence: TGTGCCAGCAGGTCAGGACAGGATTACGAGCAGTACTTC.

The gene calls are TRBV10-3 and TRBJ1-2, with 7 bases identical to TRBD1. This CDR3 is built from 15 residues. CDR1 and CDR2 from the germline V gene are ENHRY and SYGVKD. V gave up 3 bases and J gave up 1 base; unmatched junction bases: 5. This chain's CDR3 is CAISEAQGFNYGYTF. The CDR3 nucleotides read TGTGCCATCAGTGAAGCACAGGGGTTTAACTATGGCTACACCTTC.

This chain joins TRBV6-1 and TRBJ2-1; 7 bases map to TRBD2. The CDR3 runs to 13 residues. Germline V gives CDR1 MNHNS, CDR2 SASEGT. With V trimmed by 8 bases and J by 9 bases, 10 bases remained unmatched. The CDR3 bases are TGTGCCAGCGGAGCGGGGAGGGTCAGTGAGCAGTTCTTC. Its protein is CASGAGRVSEQFF.

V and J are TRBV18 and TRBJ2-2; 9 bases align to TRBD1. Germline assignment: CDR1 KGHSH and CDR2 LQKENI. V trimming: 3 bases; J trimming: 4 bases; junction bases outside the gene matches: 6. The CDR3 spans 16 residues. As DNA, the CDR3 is TGTGCCAGCTCACCGCGAAACAGGGGGCTCACCGGGGAGCTGTTTTTT. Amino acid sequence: CASSPRNRGLTGELFF. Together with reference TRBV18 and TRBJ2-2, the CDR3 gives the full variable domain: NAGVMQNPRHLVRRRGQEARLRCSPMKGHSHVYWYRQLPEEGLKFMVYLQKENIIDESGMPKERFSAEFPKEGPSILRIQQVVRGDSAAYFCASSPRNRGLTGELFFGEGSRLTVL.

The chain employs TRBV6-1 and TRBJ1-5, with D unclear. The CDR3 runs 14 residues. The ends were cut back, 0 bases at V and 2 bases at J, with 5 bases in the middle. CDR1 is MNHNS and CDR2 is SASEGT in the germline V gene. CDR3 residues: CASSEATGNQPQHF. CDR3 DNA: TGTGCCAGCAGTGAAGCGACGGGCAATCAGCCCCAGCATTTT.

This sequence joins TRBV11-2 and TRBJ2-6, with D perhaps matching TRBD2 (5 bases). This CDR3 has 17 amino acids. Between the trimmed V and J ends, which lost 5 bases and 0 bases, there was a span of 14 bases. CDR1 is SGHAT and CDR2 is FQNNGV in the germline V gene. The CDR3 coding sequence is TGTGCCAGCAGCGCCCGGGGAGTCAACTCTGGGGCCAACGTCCTGACTTTC. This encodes CASSARGVNSGANVLTF. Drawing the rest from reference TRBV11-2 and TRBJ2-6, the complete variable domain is EAGVAQSPRYKIIEKRQSVAFWCNPISGHATLYWYQQILGQGPKLLIQFQNNGVVDDSQLPKDRFSAERLKGVDSTLKIQPAKLEDSAVYLCASSARGVNSGANVLTFGAGSRLTVL.

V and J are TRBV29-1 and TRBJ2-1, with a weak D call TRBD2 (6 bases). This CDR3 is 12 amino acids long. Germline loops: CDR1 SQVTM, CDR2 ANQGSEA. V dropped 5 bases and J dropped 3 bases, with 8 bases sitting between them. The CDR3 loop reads CSVRRGYNEQFF. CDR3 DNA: TGCAGCGTTCGGCGGGGCTACAATGAGCAGTTCTTC.

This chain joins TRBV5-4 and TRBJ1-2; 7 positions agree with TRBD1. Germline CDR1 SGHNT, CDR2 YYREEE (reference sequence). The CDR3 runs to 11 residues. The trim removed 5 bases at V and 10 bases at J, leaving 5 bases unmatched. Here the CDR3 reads CASRKTGDYTF. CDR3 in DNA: TGTGCCAGCAGAAAAACAGGGGACTACACCTTC. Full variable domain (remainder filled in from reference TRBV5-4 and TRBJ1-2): ETGVTQSPTHLIKTRGQQVTLRCSSQSGHNTVSWYQQALGQGPQFIFQYYREEENGRGNFPPRFSGLQFPNYSSELNVNALELDDSALYLCASRKTGDYTFGSGTRLTVV.

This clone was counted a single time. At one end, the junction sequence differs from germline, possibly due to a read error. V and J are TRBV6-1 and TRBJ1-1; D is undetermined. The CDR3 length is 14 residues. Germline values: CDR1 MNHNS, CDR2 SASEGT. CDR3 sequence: CASSGAALNTEAFF. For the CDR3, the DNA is TGTGCCAGCAGTGGGGCGGCATTGAATACTGAAGCTTTCTTT.

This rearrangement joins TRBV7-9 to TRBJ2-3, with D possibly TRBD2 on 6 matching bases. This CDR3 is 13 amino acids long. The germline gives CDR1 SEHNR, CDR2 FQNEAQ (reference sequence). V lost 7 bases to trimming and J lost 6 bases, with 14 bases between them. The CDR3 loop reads CASTFSAGDTQYF. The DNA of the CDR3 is TGTGCCAGCACCTTCTCCGCGGGGGATACGCAGTATTTT.

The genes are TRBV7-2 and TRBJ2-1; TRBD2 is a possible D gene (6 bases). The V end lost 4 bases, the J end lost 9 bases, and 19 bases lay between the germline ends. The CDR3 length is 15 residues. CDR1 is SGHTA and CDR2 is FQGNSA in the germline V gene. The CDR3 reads CASSSSGTLTSEQFF. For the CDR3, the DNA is TGTGCCAGCAGCTCCTCCGGGACTCTTACAAGTGAGCAGTTCTTC.

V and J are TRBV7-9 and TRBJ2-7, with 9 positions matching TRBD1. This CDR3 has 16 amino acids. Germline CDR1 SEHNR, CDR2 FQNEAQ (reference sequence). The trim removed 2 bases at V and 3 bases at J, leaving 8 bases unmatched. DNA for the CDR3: TGTGCCAGCAGCTTACGTCCCGGGACAGGGCGCTACGAGCAGTACTTC. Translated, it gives CASSLRPGTGRYEQYF.

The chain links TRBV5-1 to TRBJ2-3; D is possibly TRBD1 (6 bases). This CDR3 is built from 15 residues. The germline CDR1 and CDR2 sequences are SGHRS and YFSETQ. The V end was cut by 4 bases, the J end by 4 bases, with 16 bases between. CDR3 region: CASSAQGGGADTQYF. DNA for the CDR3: TGCGCCAGCAGCGCCCAAGGGGGTGGCGCAGATACGCAGTATTTT.

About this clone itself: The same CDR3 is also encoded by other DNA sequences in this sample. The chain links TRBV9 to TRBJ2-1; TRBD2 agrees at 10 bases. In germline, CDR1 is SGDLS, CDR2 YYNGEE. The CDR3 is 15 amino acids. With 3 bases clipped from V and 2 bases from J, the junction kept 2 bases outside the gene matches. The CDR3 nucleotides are TGTGCCAGCAGCGCTAGCGGGGGTACCTACAATGAGCAGTTCTTC. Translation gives CASSASGGTYNEQFF. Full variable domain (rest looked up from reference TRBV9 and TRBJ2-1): DSGVTQTPKHLITATGQRVTLRCSPRSGDLSVYWYQQSLDQGLQFLIQYYNGEERAKGNILERFSAQQFPDLHSELNLSSLELGDSALYFCASSASGGTYNEQFFGPGTRLTVL.

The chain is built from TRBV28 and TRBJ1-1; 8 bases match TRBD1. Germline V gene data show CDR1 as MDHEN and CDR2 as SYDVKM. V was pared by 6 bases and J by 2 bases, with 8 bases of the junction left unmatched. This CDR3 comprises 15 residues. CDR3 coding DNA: TGTGCCAGCAGAGGGACCGGACAGGGAAACACTGAAGCTTTCTTT. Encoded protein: CASRGTGQGNTEAFF.

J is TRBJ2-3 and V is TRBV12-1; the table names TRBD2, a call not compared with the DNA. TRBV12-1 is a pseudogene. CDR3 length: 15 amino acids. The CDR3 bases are TGTGCCAGCAGCTTTGCGGCGGGGGACACAGATACGCAGTATTTT. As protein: CASSFAAGDTDTQYF.

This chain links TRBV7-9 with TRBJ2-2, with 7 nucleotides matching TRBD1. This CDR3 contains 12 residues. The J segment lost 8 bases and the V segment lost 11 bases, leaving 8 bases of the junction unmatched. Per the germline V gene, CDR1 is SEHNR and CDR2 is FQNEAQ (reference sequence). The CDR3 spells CASTGAPGELFF. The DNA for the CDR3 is TGTGCCTCAACAGGGGCCCCGGGGGAGCTGTTTTTT.

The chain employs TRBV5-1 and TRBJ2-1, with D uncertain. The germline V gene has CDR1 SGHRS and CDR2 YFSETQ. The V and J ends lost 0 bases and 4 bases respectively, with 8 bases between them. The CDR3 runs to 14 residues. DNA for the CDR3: TGCGCCAGCAGCTTGGAGATTGGATACAATGAGCAGTTCTTC. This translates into CASSLEIGYNEQFF.

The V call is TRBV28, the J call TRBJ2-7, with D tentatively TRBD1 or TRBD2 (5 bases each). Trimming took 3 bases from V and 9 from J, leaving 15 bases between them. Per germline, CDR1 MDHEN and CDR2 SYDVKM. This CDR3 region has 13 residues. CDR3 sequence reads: CASSFGLGVLQYF. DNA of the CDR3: TGTGCCAGCAGTTTCGGATTGGGGGTCTTGCAGTACTTC.

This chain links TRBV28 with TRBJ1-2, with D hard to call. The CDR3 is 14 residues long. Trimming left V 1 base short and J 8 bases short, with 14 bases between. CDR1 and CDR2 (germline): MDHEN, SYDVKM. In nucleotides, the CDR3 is TGTGCCAGCAGTTTATTAGTTGAGGCGAGGGGCTACACCTTC. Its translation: CASSLLVEARGYTF.

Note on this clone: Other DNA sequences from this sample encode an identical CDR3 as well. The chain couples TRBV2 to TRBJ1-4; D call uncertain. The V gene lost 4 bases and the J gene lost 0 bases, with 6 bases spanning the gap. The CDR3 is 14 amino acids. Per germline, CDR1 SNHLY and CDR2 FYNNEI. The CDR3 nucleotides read TGTGCCAGCAGTGCAAGGACAACTAATGAAAAACTGTTTTTT. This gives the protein CASSARTTNEKLFF.

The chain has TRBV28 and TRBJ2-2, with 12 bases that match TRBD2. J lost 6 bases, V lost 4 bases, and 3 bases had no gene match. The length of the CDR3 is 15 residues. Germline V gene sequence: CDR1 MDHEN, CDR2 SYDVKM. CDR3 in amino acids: CASSSGLAGPGELFF. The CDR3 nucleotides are TGTGCCAGCAGTTCGGGACTAGCGGGCCCCGGGGAGCTGTTTTTT. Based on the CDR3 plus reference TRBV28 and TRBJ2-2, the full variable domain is DVKVTQSSRYLVKRTGEKVFLECVQDMDHENMFWYRQDPGLGLRLIYFSYDVKMKEKGDIPEGYSVSREKKERFSLILESASTNQTSMYLCASSSGLAGPGELFFGEGSRLTVL.

The CDR3 coding sequence is TGTGCCAGTAGTATGATCAGCGGGAGAGGCTACAATGAGCAGTTCTTC. Translation: CASSMISGRGYNEQFF. This rearrangement joins TRBV19 to TRBJ2-1, with 8 bases aligning to TRBD2. This CDR3 region has 16 residues. V lost 3 bases to trimming and J lost 3 bases; unmatched junction nucleotides: 7. Germline values: CDR1 LNHDA, CDR2 SQIVND (reference sequence). Based on the CDR3 plus reference TRBV19 and TRBJ2-1, the full variable domain is DGGITQSPKYLFRKEGQNVTLSCEQNLNHDAMYWYRQDPGQGLRLIYYSQIVNDFQKGDIAEGYSVSREKKESFPLTVTSAQKNPTAFYLCASSMISGRGYNEQFFGPGTRLTVL.

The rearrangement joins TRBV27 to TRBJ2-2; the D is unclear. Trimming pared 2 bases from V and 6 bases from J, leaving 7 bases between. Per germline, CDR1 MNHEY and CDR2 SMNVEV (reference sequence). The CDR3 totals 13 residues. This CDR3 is CASSLILSGELFF. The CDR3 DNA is TGTGCCAGCAGTTTAATCCTTTCCGGGGAGCTGTTTTTT.

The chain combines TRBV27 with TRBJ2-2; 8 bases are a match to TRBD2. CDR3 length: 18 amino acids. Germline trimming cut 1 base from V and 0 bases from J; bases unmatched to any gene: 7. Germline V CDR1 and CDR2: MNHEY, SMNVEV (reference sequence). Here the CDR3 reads CASSLFRGGSANTGELFF. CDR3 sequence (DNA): TGTGCCAGCAGTTTATTTCGGGGGGGCAGCGCGAACACCGGGGAGCTGTTTTTT.

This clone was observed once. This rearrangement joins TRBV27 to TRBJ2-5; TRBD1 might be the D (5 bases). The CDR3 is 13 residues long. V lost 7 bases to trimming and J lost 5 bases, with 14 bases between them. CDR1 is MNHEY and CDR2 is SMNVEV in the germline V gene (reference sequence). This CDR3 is CASKNGAGETQYF. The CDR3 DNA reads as TGTGCCAGCAAGAATGGGGCTGGGGAGACCCAGTACTTC.

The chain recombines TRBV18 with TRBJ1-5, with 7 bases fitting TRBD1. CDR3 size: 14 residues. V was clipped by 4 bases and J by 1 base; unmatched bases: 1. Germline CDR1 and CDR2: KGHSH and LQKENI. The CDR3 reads CASSQTGSNQPQHF. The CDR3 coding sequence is TGTGCCAGCTCACAGACAGGGAGCAATCAGCCCCAGCATTTT.

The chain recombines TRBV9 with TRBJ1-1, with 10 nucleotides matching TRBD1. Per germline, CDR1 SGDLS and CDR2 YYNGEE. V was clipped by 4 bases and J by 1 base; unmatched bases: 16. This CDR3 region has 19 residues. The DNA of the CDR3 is TGTGCCAGCAGCCCTATCCGCACTTCCCGGGACAGGGGGAACACTGAAGCTTTCTTT. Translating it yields CASSPIRTSRDRGNTEAFF.

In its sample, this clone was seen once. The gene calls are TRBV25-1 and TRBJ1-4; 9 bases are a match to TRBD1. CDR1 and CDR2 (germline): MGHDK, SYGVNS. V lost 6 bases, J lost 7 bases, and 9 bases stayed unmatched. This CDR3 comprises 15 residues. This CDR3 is CASSGGDREREKLFF. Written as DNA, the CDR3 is TGTGCCAGCAGCGGCGGGGACAGGGAGCGTGAAAAACTGTTTTTT.

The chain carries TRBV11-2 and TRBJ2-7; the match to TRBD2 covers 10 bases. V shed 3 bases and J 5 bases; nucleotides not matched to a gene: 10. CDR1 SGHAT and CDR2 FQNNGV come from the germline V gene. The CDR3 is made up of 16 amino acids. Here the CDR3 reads CASSLGLAGVGHEQYF. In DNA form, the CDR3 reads TGTGCCAGCAGCTTGGGGCTAGCGGGAGTAGGCCACGAGCAGTACTTC.